Below, 5 T cell receptor beta chains from the same sample are listed, as sequenced in a study of tumor-infiltrating lymphocytes in primary liver carcinoma (dated by TCRdb to 2015 to 2018). Total RNA and DNA were co-extracted from around 20-30 mg of bulk tissue with the AllPrep DNA/RNA mini kit, without cell sorting. The reads were generated on an Illumina HiSeq 2500. A constant-region primer and ProtoScript II reverse transcriptase were used to reverse-transcribe TCRbeta-specific cDNA from roughly 0.55 ug total RNA. Three nested multiplex PCR rounds, following a slightly modified ARM-PCR procedure, were used to build the TCRbeta libraries. Each of the first two PCR rounds ran for about 11 cycles using multiplex TRBV1-TRBV30 forward primers together with a Cbeta reverse primer. TCRdb applied fastp at Q25 and MiXCR to the public reads, then kept only in-frame beta chains. Rows with one shared CDR3 protein collapse into an entry with the most common genes and DNA. Recorded for this sample are around 70,000 distinct CDR3 sequences; roughly two thirds of them occurred a single time. Clones ranked in the top ten supply 25% to 35% of the sample.

The sequenced sample was liver tumor tissue from sampling region 4. Interpreted using the paper, the cell subset or site label stands for: tumor region T4, right-lateral pole. Receptors originate from a man in his forties with primary liver carcinoma and hepatitis B virus infection.

This clonotype has a handful of counts. CDR3 DNA sequence: TGTGCCAGTAGCCTGACAGGGACCAGCACTGAAGCTTTCTTT. Protein product: CASSLTGTSTEAFF. The chain combines TRBV19 with TRBJ1-1, with TRBD1 identical over 7 bases. The CDR3 is 14 residues long. Germline assignment: CDR1 LNHDA and CDR2 SQIVND (reference sequence). With V trimmed by 6 bases and J by 4 bases, 8 bases remained unmatched.

This clonotype was detected many times. The V gene is TRBV28, the J gene TRBJ2-7; 9 bases are a match to TRBD1. The germline CDR1 and CDR2 sequences are MDHEN and SYDVKM. After removal of 8 bases from V and 5 bases from J, the junction contained 10 bases not matched to a gene. There are 14 residues in the CDR3. CDR3 nucleotide sequence: TGTGCCAGCCTCCCCGGGGACAGGGTAAACGAGCAGTACTTC. Residues: CASLPGDRVNEQYF.

As concerns this clonotype: The junction departs from germline at one end; a sequencing error may be responsible. The chain couples TRBV14 to TRBJ1-2, with 7 nucleotides matching TRBD1. Germline CDR1 and CDR2: SGHDN and FVKESK. This CDR3 has 17 residues. Here the CDR3 reads CTSSQAGALGQFYGYTF. The CDR3 DNA follows: TGTACCAGCAGCCAAGCGGGGGCCCTGGGACAGTTCTATGGCTACACATTC.

The J gene is TRBJ2-2, the V gene TRBV7-3; possible D gene TRBD2, 6 bases. Germline V gives CDR1 SGHTA, CDR2 FQGTGA. This CDR3 contains 14 residues. V was pared by 3 bases and J by 7 bases, with 12 bases between. CDR3 sequence reads: CASSFAGSDGELFF. The CDR3 DNA sequence: TGTGCCAGCAGCTTCGCGGGGAGCGACGGGGAGCTGTTTTTT.

This clonotype was picked up many times. The chain links TRBV7-2 to TRBJ1-5, with D maybe TRBD1 (5 bases). There are 14 residues in the CDR3. V lost 2 bases, J lost 7 bases, and 12 bases lay in between. Germline CDR1 reads SGHTA; CDR2 reads FQGNSA. CDR3 in DNA: TGTGCCAGCAGCTTATTCAGGGTTGACCAGCCCCAGCATTTT. It specifies CASSLFRVDQPQHF.